This T cell receptor beta chain was profiled in a study of shared clonotypes between healthy human individuals (TCRdb year 2020). Concerning the study at large: The cohort comprised a couple of women and a few men aged 18 to 49 years. Blood TCR repertoires of a handful of healthy adults were deeply sequenced to estimate repertoire size and the extent of clonotype sharing between individuals. To increase sequencing depth and limit assay-specific biases, different laboratories used diverse techniques to prepare libraries and sequence TCR repertoires. For each donor, three plates each were used for CD4 naive and CD4 memory, two plates were used for CD8 naive, and one plate was used for CD8 memory. Each donor's leukapheresis produced roughly between roughly 0.94 and 9.5 billion PBMCs. The full study reports these points: Across a handful of donors, approximately 5% of naive CD4, approximately 3.6% of naive CD8, 2.3% of memory CD4, and 0.4% to 0.45% of memory CD8 clonotypes were shared. Pairwise subsampling led to the expectation that sequencing depth would affect the degree of clonotype sharing among donors. Naive subsets generally had larger estimated clonotype richness than memory subsets did. The small number of donors limited the genetic and exposure-history diversity represented. Compared with non-shared clonotypes, clonotypes shared by all four sorted-subset donors had higher generation probabilities. Only blood was sampled, and tissue TCR repertoires likely differ from those in blood. Rarefaction of sorted-subset datasets indicated incomplete sequencing despite the large sequencing depth.

CD8 naive samples consisted of CD45RO-negative cells that were positively selected for CCR7, yielding a CD45RA+CCR7+ population without TemRA cells. The donors were healthy, HIV-negative adults who had no recently reported acute infections or vaccinations. Only Caucasian adults living in Nashville, Tennessee, USA were represented among the donors. Blood was obtained by leukapheresis, after which PBMCs were separated by Ficoll-Histopaque density gradient centrifugation and cryopreserved in liquid nitrogen vapor phase. Analytical flow cytometry was used to check the purity and quantity of each magnetically sorted T cell population. Each sorted fraction had its genomic DNA isolated and then quantified by UV absorbance on a Nanodrop 2000c. Using the deep immunoSEQ assay, TCR CDR3 regions were amplified from genomic DNA by multiplex PCR. Extracted genomic DNA from each cell subset was spread evenly across all wells of several immunoSEQ 96-well plates, with each plate serving as a replicate. For sorted subsets, around 0.2 ug genomic DNA, equal to 30,000 to 35,000 T cell genomes, was loaded into each replicate PCR. The purified libraries were quantified using a Qubit 3.0 fluorometer, sized with a Bioanalyzer 2100, and then quantified again using the KAPA Library Quantification kit. Every immunoSEQ 96-well plate was sequenced on a separate single-read 150-cycle Illumina NextSeq 550 flow cell. As for the original processing: Because the immunoSEQ output included only junctional sequences and no quality scores, the filtering could not be the same as the filtering used for full-length reads. To assign V/J genes and CDR3, sequences were annotated using PyIR, a Python wrapper for IgBLAST v1.9, with IMGT germline references. Reads were filtered out if the reads had weak V/J assignments (E-value above 1e-6), no CDR3, stop codons, out-of-frame junctions, or ambiguous translated residues. V3J clonotypes were defined as sequences sharing the same inferred V gene, J gene, and CDR3 amino acid sequence. Percentage overlap between repertoires was computed as shared unique clonotypes divided by the size of the smaller repertoire. RTK rarefaction, the Chao1 estimator, and Recon v2.1 estimates of unobserved clonotypes were used to assess repertoire richness. OLGA was used to compute generation probabilities for all TCRbeta clonotypes that the gDNA method yielded from a handful of donors. The immuneACCESS repertoire file appears here via TCRdb, limited to in-frame rearrangements. These files lack a portion of the clones; in checked studies, under half of the deficit traces to unresolved V genes, and the cause of the others is not known. Clonal size and the V and J genes are those of that table, whereas D and trimming came from the DNA. Recorded for this sample are approximately 2,200,000 clones; about 93% of them occurred a single time. In total, the top ten clones hold 1.5% to 2% of the sample.

For this clone: Its antigen is not yet known. No base quality values were provided; no much bigger clone lies one nucleotide off.

Material: naive CD8+ T cells from PBMCs. What this sample's cell subset or site label stands for: CD45RA+CCR7+. This receptor was identified in a man aged 18 to 35 in good health. Some clones in this sample may be carry-over from other donors' samples.

The CDR3 reads as follows: CASRTEAGYTQYF. The DNA sequence is as follows: TGTGCCAGCAGGACCGAAGCGGGCTATACGCAGTATTTT. The chain joins TRBV6-1 to TRBJ2-3; TRBD2 is perhaps the D gene, given 6 matching bases. Cut back by 6 bases and 7 bases, the V and J ends lie 14 bases apart. Measured from the cysteine to the phenylalanine, the CDR3 is 13 residues long. Only CDR3 DNA remains: 39 bases, in frame from the first base. Based on the germline V gene, the CDR1 and CDR2 sequences are MNHNS and SASEGT.